A single sample is the source of the 9 T cell receptor beta chains below, sequenced in a study of T cells in Graves' hyperthyroidism and ophthalmopathy. RNA transcripts provided the source from which TCR beta CDR3 regions were amplified. HTBI primers were the set used in a first-round RT-PCR of the TCR CDR3. TCRdb called the multiplex PCR reads again in MiXCR, with one record for every CDR3 protein. Here the sample spans a few hundred thousand distinct CDR3 sequences, about a sixth being singletons. The material sequenced was blood. The receptor source for this set is a woman aged 25 to 45 with Graves' hyperthyroidism.

This clonotype was seen ten or more times. This chain uses TRBV6-1 with TRBJ2-7; D gene ambiguous. This CDR3 region has 11 residues. Germline assignment: CDR1 MNHNS and CDR2 SASEGT. V gave up 7 bases and J gave up 6 bases, with 10 bases separating them. Here the CDR3 reads CASIEFREQYF. In DNA form, the CDR3 reads TGTGCCAGCATAGAATTCCGCGAGCAGTACTTC.

This clonotype was counted ten times or more. The chain recombines TRBV13 with TRBJ2-1, with 10 nucleotides matching TRBD1. The CDR3 is made up of 19 amino acids. Germline CDR1 is PRHDT and CDR2 is FYEKMQ (reference sequence). V shed 8 bases, J shed 2 bases, and the junction held 18 bases outside the gene matches. The chain's CDR3 is CASGTLETGGSKTYNEQFF. As DNA, the CDR3 is TGTGCCAGCGGGACCTTAGAGACAGGGGGCTCCAAAACCTACAATGAGCAGTTCTTC.

The table lists this clonotype with a few counts. The chain employs TRBV20-1 and TRBJ1-4; no clear D gene. Looked up from germline, CDR1 is DFQATT and CDR2 is SNEGSKA (reference sequence). The CDR3 runs 13 residues. V gave up 0 bases and J gave up 4 bases, with 6 bases separating them. CDR3 in amino acids: CSARDNFNEKLFF. The CDR3 DNA reads as TGCAGTGCTAGAGATAATTTTAATGAAAAACTGTTTTTT.

This clonotype appeared many times. This chain uses TRBV11-2 with TRBJ2-3; TRBD2 agrees at 12 bases. Per the germline V gene, CDR1 is SGHAT and CDR2 is FQNNGV. J was trimmed by 3 bases and V by 5 bases; bases with no gene match: 6. The CDR3 spans 16 residues. CDR3 region: CASSKPTSGRTDTQYF. CDR3 nucleotide sequence: TGTGCCAGCAGCAAACCGACTAGCGGGAGAACAGATACGCAGTATTTT.

This clonotype was recorded many times. The gene calls are TRBV7-9 and TRBJ2-7, with 10 bases identical to TRBD1. V trimming: 2 bases; J trimming: 9 bases; junction bases outside the gene matches: 7. The germline CDR1 and CDR2 sequences are SEHNR and FQNEAQ (reference sequence). CDR3 length: 14 residues. The CDR3 bases are TGTGCCAGCAGCTTACCGCTGGGACAGGGGAGGCAGTACTTC. Its protein is CASSLPLGQGRQYF.

This chain links TRBV20-1 with TRBJ2-1; 7 bases line up with TRBD2. This CDR3 spans 14 amino acids. Germline CDR1 reads DFQATT; CDR2 reads SNEGSKA (reference sequence). V lost 3 bases to trimming and J lost 2 bases; unmatched junction nucleotides: 4. The CDR3 nucleotides are TGCAGTGCTAGCGCTAGCGGACCCTACAATGAGCAGTTCTTC. Its translation is CSASASGPYNEQFF.

CDR3 loop: CASSLGTSGRALSYEQYF. DNA of the CDR3: TGTGCCAGCAGCTTAGGGACTAGCGGGAGGGCGCTCTCCTACGAGCAGTACTTC. The rearrangement uses TRBV7-2 and TRBJ2-7; 15 nucleotides match TRBD2. Per the germline V gene, CDR1 is SGHTA and CDR2 is FQGNSA. This CDR3 is built from 18 residues. The junction had 4 bases not matched to a gene; V was cut back by 1 base and J by 0 bases.

This clonotype was seen repeatedly, ten times or more. Here the CDR3 DNA reads TGTGCCAGCAGTGAAGTGGGGTGGCTGCAGTACTTC. Translation: CASSEVGWLQYF. The rearrangement joins TRBV6-1 to TRBJ2-7; D is unresolved. The V gene lost 1 base and the J gene lost 9 bases, with 10 bases spanning the gap. CDR3 length: 12 amino acids. Germline CDR1 is MNHNS and CDR2 is SASEGT.

This clonotype was detected many times. This chain uses TRBV6-1 with TRBJ2-1; D gene ambiguous. Trimming pared 7 bases from V and 0 bases from J, leaving 10 bases between. This CDR3 region has 14 residues. Germline CDR1 is MNHNS and CDR2 is SASEGT. The CDR3: CASTGLSSYNEQFF. The CDR3 DNA reads TGTGCCAGCACGGGCCTGAGCTCCTACAATGAGCAGTTCTTC.